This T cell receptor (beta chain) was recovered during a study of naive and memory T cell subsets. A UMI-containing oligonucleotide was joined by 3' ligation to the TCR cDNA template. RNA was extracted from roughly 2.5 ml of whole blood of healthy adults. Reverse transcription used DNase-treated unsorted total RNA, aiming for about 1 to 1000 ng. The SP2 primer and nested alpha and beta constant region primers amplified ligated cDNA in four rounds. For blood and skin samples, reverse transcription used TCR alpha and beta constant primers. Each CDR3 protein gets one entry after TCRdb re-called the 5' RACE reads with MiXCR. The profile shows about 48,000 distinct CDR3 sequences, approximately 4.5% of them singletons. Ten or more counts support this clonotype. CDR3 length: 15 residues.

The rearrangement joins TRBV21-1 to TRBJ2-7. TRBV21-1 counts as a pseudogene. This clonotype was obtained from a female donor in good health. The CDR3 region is CASSKALWERNEQYF. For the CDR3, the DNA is TGTGCCAGCAGCAAAGCGCTGTGGGAGAGAAACGAGCAGTACTTC.